Listed below are T cell receptor beta chains from one sample, sequenced in a study of CD8+ T cells in alopecia areata. Only in-frame clones appear in the TCRdb table, and some are missing; sequencing was by immunoSEQ multiplex PCR. Counted here are fewer than 150,000 clones, 56% occurring once; the ten biggest clones make up 3% to 4%. The specimen was CD4+ T cells sorted from blood, collected at week 24, from a patient treated with tofacitinib. The receptor set was obtained from a human donor with alopecia areata. Each CDR3 is given with its conserved first and last residue. The order of the fields is D gene, J gene, CDR3 length, V gene, clone size, CDR3 protein, CDR3 DNA. D genes are given only for firm matches. Clone sizes are given selectively: once, few, many, or a class where the clone is expanded.

>TRBD1|TRBJ2-1|12|TRBV6-1|.
CASRDTGGGQFF
TGTGCCAGCAGAGACACAGGGGGCGGGCAGTTCTTC
>TRBD2|TRBJ2-3|13|TRBV2|.
CASGRESEDTQYF
TGTGCCAGTGGGCGGGAGAGCGAGGATACGCAGTATTTT
>.|TRBJ2-2|15|TRBV5-1|.
CASSLGQGNTGELFF
TGCGCCAGCAGCTTGGGTCAGGGGAACACCGGGGAGCTGTTTTTT
>TRBD1|TRBJ2-1|14|TRBV11-1|.
CASSPFEGANEQFF
TGTGCCAGCAGCCCTTTTGAGGGGGCCAATGAGCAGTTCTTC
>TRBD2|TRBJ2-1|15|TRBV6-6|.
CASSYAGGNYNEQFF
TGTGCCAGCAGTTACGCGGGGGGCAACTACAATGAGCAGTTCTTC
>.|TRBJ2-3|13|TRBV25-1|.
CAIGLGSTDTQYF
TGTGCCATCGGCCTAGGTAGCACAGATACGCAGTATTTT
>.|TRBJ1-3|13|TRBV25-1|.
CASSYTSGNTIYF
TGTGCCAGCAGCTACACCTCTGGAAACACCATATATTTT
>.|TRBJ2-2|12|TRBV7-8|.
CASSPVTGELFF
TGTGCCAGCAGCCCGGTTACCGGGGAGCTGTTTTTT
>.|TRBJ2-3|14|TRBV30|once
CAWGGWGSTDTQYF
TGTGCCTGGGGGGGCTGGGGCAGCACAGATACGCAGTATTTT
>.|TRBJ2-3|13|TRBV2|.
CASRGARTDTQYF
TGTGCCAGCAGGGGGGCTAGGACAGATACGCAGTATTTT
>.|TRBJ1-2|15|TRBV6-5|once
CASSYSPGLNYGYTF
TGTGCCAGCAGTTACTCGCCAGGCCTTAACTATGGCTACACCTTC
>.|TRBJ2-5|13|TRBV7-2|.
CASSLQGRETQYF
TGTGCCAGCAGCTTACAGGGGAGGGAGACCCAGTACTTC
>TRBD1|TRBJ1-2|14|TRBV12-5|few
CASGTYDRGNGYTF
TGTGCTAGTGGTACCTACGACAGGGGAAATGGCTACACCTTC
>TRBD1|TRBJ1-6|15|TRBV6-6|.
CASIPGQGGDSPLHF
TGTGCCAGCATTCCCGGACAGGGGGGCGATTCACCCCTCCACTTT
>TRBD1|TRBJ1-6|15|TRBV27|.
CASSPSRQGNSPLHF
TGTGCCAGCAGTCCCTCCCGACAGGGTAATTCACCCCTCCACTTT
>.|TRBJ2-3|14|TRBV19|few
CASSISQGTDTQYF
TGTGCCAGTAGTATTAGCCAGGGCACAGATACGCAGTATTTT
>.|TRBJ1-1|14|TRBV19|few
CASSKGSQEFEAFF
TGTGCCAGTAGTAAAGGCAGCCAGGAATTTGAAGCTTTCTTT
>.|TRBJ2-7|13|TRBV5-1|.
CASSLTQAYEQYF
TGCGCCAGCAGCTTGACACAGGCCTACGAGCAGTACTTC
>.|TRBJ2-1|11|TRBV25-1|few
CASRKEGRGFF
TGTGCCAGCAGGAAGGAGGGCCGGGGGTTCTTC
>.|TRBJ2-3|13|TRBV7-2|.
CASSPRRADTQYF
TGTGCCAGCAGCCCCCGTCGGGCAGATACGCAGTATTTT
>.|TRBJ2-7|12|TRBV15|.
CATSARGREQYF
TGTGCCACCAGCGCCCGAGGACGCGAGCAGTACTTC
>TRBD1|TRBJ1-2|23|TRBV29-1|once
CSVLTTHTTGDQRGQGRGYGYTF
TGCAGCGTGCTCACCACGCACACTACCGGTGATCAGAGAGGACAGGGGCGCGGGTATGGCTACACCTTC
>.|TRBJ2-1|15|TRBV9|.
CASSVGTGSYNEQFF
TGTGCCAGCAGCGTAGGAACGGGTTCCTACAATGAGCAGTTCTTC
>.|TRBJ2-3|14|TRBV29-1|few
CSVDSGRNTDTQYF
TGCAGCGTTGATTCGGGACGGAACACAGATACGCAGTATTTT
>.|TRBJ2-5|14|TRBV5-1|.
CASSLQPNGETQYF
TGCGCCAGCAGCTTGCAGCCCAACGGGGAGACCCAGTACTTC
>TRBD1|TRBJ2-2|15|TRBV6-5|.
CASRTGQTNTGELFF
TGTGCCAGCAGAACGGGACAGACGAACACCGGGGAGCTGTTTTTT
>TRBD1|TRBJ1-5|14|TRBV6-5|.
CASSQSTGTQPQHF
TGTGCCAGCAGCCAGTCGACAGGGACTCAGCCCCAGCATTTT
>TRBD1|TRBJ1-2|15|TRBV7-2|.
CASSSPGQGAKGYTF
TGTGCCAGCAGCTCCCCGGGACAGGGGGCGAAGGGCTACACCTTC